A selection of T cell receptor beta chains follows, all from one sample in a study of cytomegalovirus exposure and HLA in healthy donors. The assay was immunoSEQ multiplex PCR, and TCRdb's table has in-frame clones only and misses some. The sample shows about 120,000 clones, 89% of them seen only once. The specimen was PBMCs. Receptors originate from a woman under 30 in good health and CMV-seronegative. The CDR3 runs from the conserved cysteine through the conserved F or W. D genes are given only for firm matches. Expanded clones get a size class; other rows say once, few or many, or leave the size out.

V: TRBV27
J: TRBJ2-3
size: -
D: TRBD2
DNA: TGTGCCAGCAGAGATCGACTAGCGGGAGCAACGAAAAACACAGATACGCAGTATTTT
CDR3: CASRDRLAGATKNTDTQYF

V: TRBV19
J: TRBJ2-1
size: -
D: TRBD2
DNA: TGTGCCTGTCGGGCTAGCGGGATGTACAATGAGCAGTTCTTC
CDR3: CACRASGMYNEQFF

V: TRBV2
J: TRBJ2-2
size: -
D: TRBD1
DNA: TGTGCCAGCACCAAACCGCGCAGGGGGCGTAAGAACACCGGGGAGCTGTTTTTT
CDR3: CASTKPRRGRKNTGELFF

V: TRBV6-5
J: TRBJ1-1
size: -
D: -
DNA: TGTGCCAGCAGTTACGGGGCCTCAGGGTACACTGAAGCTTTCTTT
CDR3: CASSYGASGYTEAFF

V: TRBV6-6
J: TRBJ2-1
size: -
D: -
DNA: TGTGCCAGCAGTTACTCGAGAGGGGGTGAGCAGTTCTTC
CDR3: CASSYSRGGEQFF

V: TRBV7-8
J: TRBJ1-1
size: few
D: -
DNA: TGTGCCAGCAGCTTAGAAAGAGCAAACACTGAAGCTTTCTTT
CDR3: CASSLERANTEAFF

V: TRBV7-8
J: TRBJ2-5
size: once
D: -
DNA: TGTGCCAGCAGCTTAGGGCCTGGGACTGGGGTCCGGAAGACCCAGTACTTC
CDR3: CASSLGPGTGVRKTQYF

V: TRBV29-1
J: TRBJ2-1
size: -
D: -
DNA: TGCAGCGTTGAAGAGGGGGCTATAGTCGATGAGCAGTTCTTC
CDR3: CSVEEGAIVDEQFF

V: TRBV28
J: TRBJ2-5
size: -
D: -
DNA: TGTGCCAGCAGCGACTCCTCTGGATCGGGGACCCAGTACTTC
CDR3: CASSDSSGSGTQYF

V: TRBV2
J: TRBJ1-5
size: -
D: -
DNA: TGTGCCAGCAGGGACAGCCAGAATCAGCCCCAGCATTTT
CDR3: CASRDSQNQPQHF

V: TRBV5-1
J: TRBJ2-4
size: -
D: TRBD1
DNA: TGCGCCAGCAGCTTGGCGGACAGGGGGCAAAACATTCAGTACTTC
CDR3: CASSLADRGQNIQYF

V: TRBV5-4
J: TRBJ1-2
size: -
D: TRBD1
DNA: TGTGCCAGCAGCTTGGGGACAGGGTGGTACACCTTC
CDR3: CASSLGTGWYTF

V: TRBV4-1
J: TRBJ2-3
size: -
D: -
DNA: TGCGCCAGCAGCCAAGGAGCGGGTTTGGATACGCAGTATTTT
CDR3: CASSQGAGLDTQYF

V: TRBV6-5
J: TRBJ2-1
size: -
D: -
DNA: TGTGCCAGCGGACAAGGTGCTCATGAGCAGTTCTTC
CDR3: CASGQGAHEQFF

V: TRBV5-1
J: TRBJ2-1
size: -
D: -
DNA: TGCGCCAGCAGCTGGTGGGATAGGGGCAGTGGCAATGAGCAGTTCTTC
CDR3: CASSWWDRGSGNEQFF

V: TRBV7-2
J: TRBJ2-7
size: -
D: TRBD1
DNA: TGTGCCAGCAGCCCTACTGGGGATGGACAGGGGTGGTACGAGCAGTACTTC
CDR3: CASSPTGDGQGWYEQYF

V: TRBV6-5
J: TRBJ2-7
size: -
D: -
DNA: TGTGCCAGCAGTTACGTCGGACAGTCCTCCTACGAGCAGTACTTC
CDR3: CASSYVGQSSYEQYF

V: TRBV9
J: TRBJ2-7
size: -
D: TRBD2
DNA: TGTGCCAGCAGCGTCTCAGGACTAGCGGGACCCTACGAGCAGTACTTC
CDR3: CASSVSGLAGPYEQYF

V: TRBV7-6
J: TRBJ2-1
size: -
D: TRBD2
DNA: TGTGCCAGCAGCTTCGGACTAGCGGGAGCGGGGCAGTTCTTC
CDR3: CASSFGLAGAGQFF

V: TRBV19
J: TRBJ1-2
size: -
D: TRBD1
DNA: TGTGCCAGTAGTAGGACAGGGGCGCAGGATGGCTACACCTTC
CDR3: CASSRTGAQDGYTF

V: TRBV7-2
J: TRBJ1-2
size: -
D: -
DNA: TGTGCCAGCAGCCTCCGCGTAGACTATGGCTACACCTTC
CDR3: CASSLRVDYGYTF

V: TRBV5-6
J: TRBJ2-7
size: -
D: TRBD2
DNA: TGTGCCAGCAGCCCGGGGACTAGCGGGAACTACGAGCAGTACTTC
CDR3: CASSPGTSGNYEQYF

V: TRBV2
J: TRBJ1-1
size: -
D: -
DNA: TGTGCCAGCAGACGTACCAGGCCTGAAGCTTTCTTT
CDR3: CASRRTRPEAFF

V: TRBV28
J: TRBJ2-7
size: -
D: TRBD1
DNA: TGTGCCAGCAGTTTATTGGGGACAGGGGGCTACGAGCAGTACTTC
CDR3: CASSLLGTGGYEQYF

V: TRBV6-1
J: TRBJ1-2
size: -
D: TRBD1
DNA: TGTGCCAGCTTGACAGGGGGCGATGGCTACACCTTC
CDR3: CASLTGGDGYTF

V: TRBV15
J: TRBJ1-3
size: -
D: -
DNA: TGTGCCACCAGCAGAGGAAGCGGAAACACCATATATTTT
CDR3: CATSRGSGNTIYF

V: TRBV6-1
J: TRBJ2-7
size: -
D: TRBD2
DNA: TGTGCCAGCAGTGAGCTCCTTGGGGAGGGTACCTACGAGCAGTACTTC
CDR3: CASSELLGEGTYEQYF

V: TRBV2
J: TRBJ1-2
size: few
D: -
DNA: TGTGCCAGCAGTATTACCAGGGGCTACACCTTC
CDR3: CASSITRGYTF

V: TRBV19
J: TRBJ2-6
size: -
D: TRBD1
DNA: TGTGCCAGTAGTATCACAGGGGTAGGTGGGGCCAACGTCCTGACTTTC
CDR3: CASSITGVGGANVLTF

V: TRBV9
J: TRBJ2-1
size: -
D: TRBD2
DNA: TGTGCCAGCAGCCGGACTAGCGGACGCAATGAGCAGTTCTTC
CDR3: CASSRTSGRNEQFF

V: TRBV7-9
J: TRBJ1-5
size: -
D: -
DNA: TGTGCCAGCAGCTTAACGGGTCCCAATCAGCCCCAGCATTTT
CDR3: CASSLTGPNQPQHF

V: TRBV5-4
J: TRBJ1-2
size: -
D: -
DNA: TGTGCCAGCAGCTTGCAGGGTGCGGAGAACACCTTC
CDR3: CASSLQGAENTF

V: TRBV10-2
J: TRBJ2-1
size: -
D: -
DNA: TGCGCCAGCAGTGATAGCATGACCCTTGATGGATACAATGAGCAGTTCTTC
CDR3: CASSDSMTLDGYNEQFF

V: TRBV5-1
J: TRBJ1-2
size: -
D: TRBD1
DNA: TGCGCCAGCAGCTACTCGACAGGGGAGGGCTACACCTTC
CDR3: CASSYSTGEGYTF

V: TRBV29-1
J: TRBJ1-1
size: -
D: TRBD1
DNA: TGCAGTGCCAGGACAGGGGTGGATTTTGACACTGAAGCTTTCTTT
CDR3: CSARTGVDFDTEAFF

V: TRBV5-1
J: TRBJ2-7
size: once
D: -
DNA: TGCGCCAGCAGCTTGGCCCCAGGGGTATACGAGCAGTACTTC
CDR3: CASSLAPGVYEQYF

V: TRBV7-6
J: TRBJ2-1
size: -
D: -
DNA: TGTGCCAGCAGCTTAATGGGGGAGGGGGACAATGAGCAGTTCTTC
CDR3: CASSLMGEGDNEQFF

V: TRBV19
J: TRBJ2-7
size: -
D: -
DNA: TGTGCCAGTAGTAATTACCTAGATGAAGAGCAGTACTTC
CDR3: CASSNYLDEEQYF

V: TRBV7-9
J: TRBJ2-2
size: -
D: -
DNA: TGTGCCAGCAGCCGATTAGCGGCCCCAAACACCGGGGAGCTGTTTTTT
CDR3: CASSRLAAPNTGELFF

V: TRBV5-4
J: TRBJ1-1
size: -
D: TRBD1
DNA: TGTGCCAGCAGCTCTACCGGGACAGAGAACACTGAAGCTTTCTTT
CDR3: CASSSTGTENTEAFF

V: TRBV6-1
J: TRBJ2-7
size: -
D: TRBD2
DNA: TGTGCCAGCAGTGAACCACTAGCGGGGAACCTCTACGAGCAGTACTTC
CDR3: CASSEPLAGNLYEQYF

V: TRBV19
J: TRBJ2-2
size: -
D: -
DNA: TGTGCCAGTAGTAATGTTCAGAGGGGGACCGGGGAGCTGTTTTTT
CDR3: CASSNVQRGTGELFF

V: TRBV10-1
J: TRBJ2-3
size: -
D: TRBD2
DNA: TGCGCCAGCAGTGAGCGGACTAGCGGCACAGATACGCAGTATTTT
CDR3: CASSERTSGTDTQYF

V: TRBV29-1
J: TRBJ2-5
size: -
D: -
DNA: TGCAGCGTTGGGGTGGACTCGCAAGAGACCCAGTACTTC
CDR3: CSVGVDSQETQYF

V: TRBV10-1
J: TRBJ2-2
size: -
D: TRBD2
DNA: TGCGCCAGCAAGTACGGCGGGAGTGTATCGAACACCGGGGAGCTGTTTTTT
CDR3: CASKYGGSVSNTGELFF

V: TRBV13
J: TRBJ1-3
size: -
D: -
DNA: TGTGCCAGCAGCTTAGGGGCAGGGCCTGGAAACACCATATATTTT
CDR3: CASSLGAGPGNTIYF

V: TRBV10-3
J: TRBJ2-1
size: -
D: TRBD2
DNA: TGTGCCATTTCCGTGGGGCGGGAGGTGGATGAGCAGTTCTTC
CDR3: CAISVGREVDEQFF

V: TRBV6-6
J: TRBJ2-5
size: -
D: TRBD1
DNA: TGTGCCACCGGGCGACAGGGGGCAAAAGAGACCCAGTACTTC
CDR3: CATGRQGAKETQYF

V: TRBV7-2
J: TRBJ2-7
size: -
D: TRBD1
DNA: TGTGCCAGCAGGACTACAGGGGGTACCTACGAGCAGTACTTC
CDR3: CASRTTGGTYEQYF

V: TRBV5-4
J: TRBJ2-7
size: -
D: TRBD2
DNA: TGTGCCAGCAGCCTCGGGACTAGCCGCTACGAGCAGTACTTC
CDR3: CASSLGTSRYEQYF

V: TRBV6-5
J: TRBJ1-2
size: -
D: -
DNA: TGTGCCAGCAGTTACGGAAGGACTCGGTATGGCTACACCTTC
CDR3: CASSYGRTRYGYTF

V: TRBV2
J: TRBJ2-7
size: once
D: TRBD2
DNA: TGTGCCAGCAGTGAAGTAGTGACTAGCGGGAGTTGGGGTGCCTACGAGCAGTACTTC
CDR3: CASSEVVTSGSWGAYEQYF

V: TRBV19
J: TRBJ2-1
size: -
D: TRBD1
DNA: TGTGCCAGTAGTATAGAGTCGGGGACAGGGGGCAGAAATGAGCAGTTCTTC
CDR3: CASSIESGTGGRNEQFF

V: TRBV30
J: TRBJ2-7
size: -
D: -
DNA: TGTGCCTGGAGTGGACGGGTCCTCTCCTACGAGCAGTACTTC
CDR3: CAWSGRVLSYEQYF

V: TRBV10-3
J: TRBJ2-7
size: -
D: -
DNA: TGTGCCATCAGACCCGGGACTCTCTACGAGCAGTACTTC
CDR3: CAIRPGTLYEQYF

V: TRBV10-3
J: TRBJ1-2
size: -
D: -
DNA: TGTGCCATCACCCGACCTGACTTGGGCTACACCTTC
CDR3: CAITRPDLGYTF

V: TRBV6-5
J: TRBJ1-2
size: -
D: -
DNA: TGTGCCAGCAGTTACCTCACAGGGACCGACGGCTACACCTTC
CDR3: CASSYLTGTDGYTF